This T cell receptor beta chain was sequenced in a study of T cell responses to AZD1222 COVID-19 vaccine. TCRdb's copy holds only in-frame clones and misses some; the assay was immunoSEQ multiplex PCR. The table includes around 100,000 clones, around 90% detected once. Study-wide points: Along spike, vaccine-associated CD4 TCRs were found throughout, with dominance at 160-218 and 743-854. Mostly white British, mostly female donors; authors suggested clonal diversity may be underestimated.

The CDR3 covers 16 residues. V gave up 8 bases and J gave up 4 bases, with 22 bases separating them. Germline CDR1 reads MNHEY; CDR2 reads SMNVEV (reference sequence). In regard to this clone: Its target is unknown.

The sample here was peripheral blood, taken on day 0 of AZD1222 vaccination. This TCR was recovered from an adult in good health. The J gene is TRBJ2-3, the V gene TRBV27; tentatively, D is TRBD2 (6 bases). For the CDR3, the DNA is TGTGCCAGCTATCCCGGGACTCCCTTGTTAGCAGATACGCAGTATTTT. This codes for CASYPGTPLLADTQYF.